The clone carrying this T cell receptor beta chain has just a few counts. This sample stems from a study of regulatory T cells in long-lasting Graves disease. The CDR3 has 13 amino acids. The V end lost 5 bases, the J end lost 1 base, and 7 bases lay between the germline ends. Germline V lookup: CDR1 KGHDR, CDR2 SFDVKD. The sample's time point: newly diagnosed GD, antithyroid drugs for less than 3 months. Generation of the TCR library employed RNA extracted from PBMCs. Combining iRepertoire HTBI primers with Arm-PCR of CDR3 regions, the authors built TCR beta libraries. TCRdb re-called the multiplex PCR reads through MiXCR, storing one row per CDR3 protein. Of some 500,000 distinct CDR3 sequences listed, roughly 14% are singletons. The sample was also linked to a second study, of T cells in Graves' hyperthyroidism and ophthalmopathy. That source adds: Most thyroid clonotypes expanded above 0.001 were also detected in blood.

This sequence joins TRBV24-1 and TRBJ2-5; unclear D gene. Here the sequenced sample was peripheral blood mononuclear cells (PBMCs), taken at new diagnosis, from a patient treated with antithyroid drugs. The source is a man aged 25-45 years with Graves disease. CDR3 in amino acids: CATSANAQETQYF. The DNA of the CDR3 is TGTGCCACCAGTGCCAACGCCCAAGAGACCCAGTACTTC.